This T cell receptor (beta chain) was identified in a study of OX40 agonist ivuxolimab in advanced cancers. Overall study findings and caveats: CD4+ T cells averaged fewer expanded clones than CD8+ T cells.

Peripheral blood came from all dose cohorts at three timepoints. This clone showed up just once. Its target is unknown. Using immunoSEQ multiplex PCR, the repertoire was profiled, and TCRdb retains in-frame clones only, with some absent. The sample carries some 52,000 clones, 80% to 90% recorded once. The CDR3 runs 16 residues. CDR1 and CDR2 (germline): KGHSH, LQKENI. Trimming took 0 bases from V and 4 from J, leaving 13 bases between them. The clonotype was recovered from an adult with an advanced solid tumor such as melanoma, head and neck, liver or kidney cancer. This chain connects TRBV18 to TRBJ1-5; a weak D match, TRBD1 (6 bases). The sequencing used CD4+ or CD8+ T cells sorted from blood, collected in a trial of the OX40 agonist ivuxolimab. The CDR3 region has the DNA TGTGCCAGCTCACCACCGCCCGGGGGCGGGAATCAGCCCCAGCATTTT. It encodes CASSPPPGGGNQPQHF. Variable domain in full (rest from reference TRBV18 and TRBJ1-5): NAGVMQNPRHLVRRRGQEARLRCSPMKGHSHVYWYRQLPEEGLKFMVYLQKENIIDESGMPKERFSAEFPKEGPSILRIQQVVRGDSAAYFCASSPPPGGGNQPQHFGDGTRLSIL.